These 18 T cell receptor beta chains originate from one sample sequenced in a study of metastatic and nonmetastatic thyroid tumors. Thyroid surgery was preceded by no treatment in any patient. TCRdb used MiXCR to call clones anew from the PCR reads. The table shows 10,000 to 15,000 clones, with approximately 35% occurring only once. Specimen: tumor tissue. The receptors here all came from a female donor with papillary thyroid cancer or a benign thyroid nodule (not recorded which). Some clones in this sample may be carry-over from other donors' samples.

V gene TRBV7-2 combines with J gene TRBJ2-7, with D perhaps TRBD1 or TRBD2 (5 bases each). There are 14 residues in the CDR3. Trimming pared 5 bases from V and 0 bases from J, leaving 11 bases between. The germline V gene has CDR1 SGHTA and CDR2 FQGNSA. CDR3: CASSLRDHSYEQYF. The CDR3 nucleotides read TGTGCCAGCAGCCTCCGGGACCACTCCTACGAGCAGTACTTC.

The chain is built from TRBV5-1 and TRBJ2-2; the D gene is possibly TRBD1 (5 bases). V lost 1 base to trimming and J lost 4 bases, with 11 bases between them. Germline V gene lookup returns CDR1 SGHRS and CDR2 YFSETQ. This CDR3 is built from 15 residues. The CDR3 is CASSLFRAFTGELFF. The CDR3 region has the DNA TGCGCCAGCAGCTTGTTCAGGGCCTTCACCGGGGAGCTGTTTTTT.

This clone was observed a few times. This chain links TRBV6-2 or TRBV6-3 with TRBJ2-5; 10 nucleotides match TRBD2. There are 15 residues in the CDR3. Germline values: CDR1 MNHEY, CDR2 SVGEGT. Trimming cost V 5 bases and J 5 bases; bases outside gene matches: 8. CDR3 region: CASSPLAGERETQYF. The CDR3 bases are TGTGCCAGCAGTCCTCTAGCGGGAGAGAGGGAGACCCAGTACTTC.

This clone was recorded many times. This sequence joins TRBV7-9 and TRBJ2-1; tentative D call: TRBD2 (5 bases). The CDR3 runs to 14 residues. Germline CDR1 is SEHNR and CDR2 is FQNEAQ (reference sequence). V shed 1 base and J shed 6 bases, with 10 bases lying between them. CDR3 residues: CASSLVEAPNEQFF. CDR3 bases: TGTGCCAGCAGCTTAGTGGAGGCCCCCAATGAGCAGTTCTTC. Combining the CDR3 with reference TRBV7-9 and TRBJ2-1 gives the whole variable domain DTGVSQNPRHKITKRGQNVTFRCDPISEHNRLYWYRQTLGQGPEFLTYFQNEAQLEKSRLLSDRFSAERPKGSFSTLEIQRTEQGDSAMYLCASSLVEAPNEQFFGPGTRLTVL.

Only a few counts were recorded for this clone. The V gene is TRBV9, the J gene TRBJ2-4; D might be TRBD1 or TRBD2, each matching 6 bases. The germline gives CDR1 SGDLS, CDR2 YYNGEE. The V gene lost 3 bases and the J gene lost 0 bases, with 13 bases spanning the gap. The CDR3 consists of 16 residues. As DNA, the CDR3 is TGTGCCAGCAGCGAGGGGGGTGGCCTAGCCAAAAACATTCAGTACTTC. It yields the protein CASSEGGGLAKNIQYF.

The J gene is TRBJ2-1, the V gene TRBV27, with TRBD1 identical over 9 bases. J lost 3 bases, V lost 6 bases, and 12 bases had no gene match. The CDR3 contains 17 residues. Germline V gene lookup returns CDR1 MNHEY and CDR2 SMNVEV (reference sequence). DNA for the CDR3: TGTGCCAGCAGAAACCCCCTGGACAGGGGACACTACAATGAGCAGTTCTTC. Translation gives CASRNPLDRGHYNEQFF.

The CDR3 region is CASSAQNTEAFF. The DNA for the CDR3 is TGTGCCAGCTCCGCGCAAAACACTGAAGCTTTCTTT. V usage is TRBV18 and J usage is TRBJ1-1; D is uncertain. The CDR3 is 12 amino acids. Per the germline V gene, CDR1 is KGHSH and CDR2 is LQKENI. The germline V and J ends were trimmed by 6 bases and 2 bases, with 7 bases remaining between them. Variable domain in full (rest from reference TRBV18 and TRBJ1-1): NAGVMQNPRHLVRRRGQEARLRCSPMKGHSHVYWYRQLPEEGLKFMVYLQKENIIDESGMPKERFSAEFPKEGPSILRIQQVVRGDSAAYFCASSAQNTEAFFGQGTRLTVV.

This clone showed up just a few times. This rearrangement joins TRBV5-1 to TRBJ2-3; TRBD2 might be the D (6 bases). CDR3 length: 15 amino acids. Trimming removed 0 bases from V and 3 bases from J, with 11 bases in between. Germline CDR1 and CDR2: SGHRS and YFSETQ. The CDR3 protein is CASSLAPGVTDTQYF. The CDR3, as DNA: TGCGCCAGCAGCTTGGCCCCGGGAGTGACAGATACGCAGTATTTT. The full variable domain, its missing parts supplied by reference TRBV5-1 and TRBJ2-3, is KAGVTQTPRYLIKTRGQQVTLSCSPISGHRSVSWYQQTPGQGLQFLFEYFSETQRNKGNFPGRFSGRQFSNSRSEMNVSTLELGDSALYLCASSLAPGVTDTQYFGPGTRLTVL.

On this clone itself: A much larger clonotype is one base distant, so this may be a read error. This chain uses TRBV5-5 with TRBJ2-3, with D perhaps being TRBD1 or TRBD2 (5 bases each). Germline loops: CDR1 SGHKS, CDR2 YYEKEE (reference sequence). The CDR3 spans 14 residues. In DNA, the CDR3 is TGTGCCAGCAGCTTCTGGGACGGCGGAAATACGCAGTGTTTT. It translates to CASSFWDGGNTQCF.

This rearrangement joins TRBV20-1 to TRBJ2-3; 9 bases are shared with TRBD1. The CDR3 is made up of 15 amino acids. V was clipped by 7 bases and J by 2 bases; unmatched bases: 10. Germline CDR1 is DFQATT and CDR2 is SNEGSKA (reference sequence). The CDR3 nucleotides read TGCAGTGTATCGGACAGGGGAGAGGCCACAGATACGCAGTATTTT. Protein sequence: CSVSDRGEATDTQYF.

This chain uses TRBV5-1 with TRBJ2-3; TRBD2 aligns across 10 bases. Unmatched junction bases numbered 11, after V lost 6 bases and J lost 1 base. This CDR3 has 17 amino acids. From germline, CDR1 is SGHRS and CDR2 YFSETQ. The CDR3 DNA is TGCGCCAGCAAACAAAAGTCCGGGACTAGCGGCACAGATACGCAGTATTTT. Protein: CASKQKSGTSGTDTQYF.

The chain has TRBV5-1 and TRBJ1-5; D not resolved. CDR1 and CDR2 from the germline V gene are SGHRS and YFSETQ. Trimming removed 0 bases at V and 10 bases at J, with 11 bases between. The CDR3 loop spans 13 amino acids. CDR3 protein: CASSLGPIHPQHF. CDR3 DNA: TGCGCCAGCAGCTTGGGCCCGATCCATCCCCAGCATTTT.

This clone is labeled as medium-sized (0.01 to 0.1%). CDR3 region: CAWSGGTSGITDTQYF. The CDR3 nucleotides are TGTGCCTGGAGTGGGGGGACTAGCGGAATCACAGATACGCAGTATTTT. V usage is TRBV30 and J usage is TRBJ2-3; 11 bases match TRBD2. The CDR3 is 16 amino acids. V dropped 1 base and J dropped 2; count of bases not matched to a gene: 5. CDR1 GTSNPN and CDR2 SVGIG come from the germline V gene (reference sequence).

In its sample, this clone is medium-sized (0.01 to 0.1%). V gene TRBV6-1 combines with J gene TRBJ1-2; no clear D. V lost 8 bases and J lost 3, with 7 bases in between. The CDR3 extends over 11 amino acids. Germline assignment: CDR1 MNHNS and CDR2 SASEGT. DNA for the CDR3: TGTGCCAGCGGCAGCTACTATGGCTACACCTTC. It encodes CASGSYYGYTF.

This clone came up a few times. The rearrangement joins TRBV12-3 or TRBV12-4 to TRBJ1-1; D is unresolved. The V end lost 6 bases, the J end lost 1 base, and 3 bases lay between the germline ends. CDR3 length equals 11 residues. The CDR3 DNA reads TGTGCCAGCAGCCGGAACACTGAAGCTTTCTTT. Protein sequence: CASSRNTEAFF.

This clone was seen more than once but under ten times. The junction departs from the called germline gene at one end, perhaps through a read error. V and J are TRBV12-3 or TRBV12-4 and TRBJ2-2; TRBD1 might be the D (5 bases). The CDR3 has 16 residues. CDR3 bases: TGCGCCAGCAGTTTAGGGGCTGATACCTATGGCGAGCAGCTGTTTTTT. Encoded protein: CASSLGADTYGEQLFF.

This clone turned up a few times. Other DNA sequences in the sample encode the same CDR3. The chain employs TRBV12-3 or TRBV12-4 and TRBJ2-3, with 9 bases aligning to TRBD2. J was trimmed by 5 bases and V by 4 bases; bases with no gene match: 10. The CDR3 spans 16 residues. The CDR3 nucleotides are TGTGCCAGCAGTTCTGCACTAGCGGGTGGGCAAGATACGCAGTATTTT. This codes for CASSSALAGGQDTQYF.

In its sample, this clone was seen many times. CDR3 region: CASSANWGTVEDTIYF. In DNA form, the CDR3 reads TGTGCCAGCAGCGCAAATTGGGGGACCGTAGAGGACACCATATATTTT. This chain connects TRBV5-6 to TRBJ1-3, with D maybe TRBD1 (5 bases). Germline CDR1 SGHDT, CDR2 YYEEEE. CDR3 length: 16 residues. V dropped 4 bases and J dropped 8 bases, with 22 bases sitting between them.